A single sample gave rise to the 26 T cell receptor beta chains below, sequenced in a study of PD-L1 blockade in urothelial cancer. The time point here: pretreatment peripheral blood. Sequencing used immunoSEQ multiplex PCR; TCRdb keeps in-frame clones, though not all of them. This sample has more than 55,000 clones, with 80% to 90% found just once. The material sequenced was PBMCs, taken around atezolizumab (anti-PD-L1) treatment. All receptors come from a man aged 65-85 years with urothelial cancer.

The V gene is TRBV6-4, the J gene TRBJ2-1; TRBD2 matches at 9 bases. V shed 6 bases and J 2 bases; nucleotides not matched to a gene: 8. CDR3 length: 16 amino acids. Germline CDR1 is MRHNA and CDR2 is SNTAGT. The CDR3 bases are TGTGCCAGCAGCCCGAACCCTAGCGGGGCCTACAATGAGCAGTTCTTC. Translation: CASSPNPSGAYNEQFF.

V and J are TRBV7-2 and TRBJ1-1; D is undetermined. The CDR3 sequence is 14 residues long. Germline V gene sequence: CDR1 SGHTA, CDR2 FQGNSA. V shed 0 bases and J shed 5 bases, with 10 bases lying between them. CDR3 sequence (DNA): TGTGCCAGCAGCTTAGCGTCATCGGGAACTGAAGCTTTCTTT. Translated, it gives CASSLASSGTEAFF.

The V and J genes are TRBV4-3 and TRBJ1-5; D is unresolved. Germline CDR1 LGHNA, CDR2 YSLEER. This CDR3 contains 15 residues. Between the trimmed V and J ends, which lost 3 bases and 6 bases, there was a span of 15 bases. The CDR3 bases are TGCGCCAGCAGCCAGGACGGACTGGTGGGTCAGCCCCAGCATTTT. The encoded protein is CASSQDGLVGQPQHF.

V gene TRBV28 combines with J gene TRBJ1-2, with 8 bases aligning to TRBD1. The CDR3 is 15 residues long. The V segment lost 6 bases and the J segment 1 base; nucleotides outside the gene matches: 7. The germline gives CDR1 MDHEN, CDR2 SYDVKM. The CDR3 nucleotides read TGTGCCAGCAGGGTCCGGGACAGGAGTAACTATGGCTACACCTTC. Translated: CASRVRDRSNYGYTF.

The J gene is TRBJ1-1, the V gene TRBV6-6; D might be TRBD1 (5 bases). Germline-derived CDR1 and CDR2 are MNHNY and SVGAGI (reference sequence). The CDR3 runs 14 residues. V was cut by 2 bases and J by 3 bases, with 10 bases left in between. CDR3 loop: CASSYGEGDTEAFF. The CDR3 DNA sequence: TGTGCCAGCAGTTACGGGGAAGGGGACACTGAAGCTTTCTTT.

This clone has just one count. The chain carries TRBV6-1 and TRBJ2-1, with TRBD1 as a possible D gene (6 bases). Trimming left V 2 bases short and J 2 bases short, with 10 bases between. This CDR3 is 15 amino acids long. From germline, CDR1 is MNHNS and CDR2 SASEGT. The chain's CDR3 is CASSEPGQPYNEQFF. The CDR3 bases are TGTGCCAGCAGTGAACCGGGACAACCCTACAATGAGCAGTTCTTC.

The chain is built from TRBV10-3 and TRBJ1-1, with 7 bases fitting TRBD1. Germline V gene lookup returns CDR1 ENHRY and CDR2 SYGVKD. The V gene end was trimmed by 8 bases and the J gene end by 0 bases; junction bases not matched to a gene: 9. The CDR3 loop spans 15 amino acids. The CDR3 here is CAISQGVTLNTEAFF. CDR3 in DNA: TGTGCCATCTCGCAGGGGGTTACCTTGAACACTGAAGCTTTCTTT.

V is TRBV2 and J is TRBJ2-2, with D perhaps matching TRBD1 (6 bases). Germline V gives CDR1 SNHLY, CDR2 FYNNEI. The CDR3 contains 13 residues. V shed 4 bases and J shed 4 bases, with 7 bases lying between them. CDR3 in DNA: TGTGCCAGCAGTGTGGGGGCCACCGGGGAGCTGTTTTTT. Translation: CASSVGATGELFF.

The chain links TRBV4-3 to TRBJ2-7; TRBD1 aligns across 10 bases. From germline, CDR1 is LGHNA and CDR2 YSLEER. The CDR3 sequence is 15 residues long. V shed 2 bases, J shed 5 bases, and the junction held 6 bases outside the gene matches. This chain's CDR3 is CASSQRTGGFDEQYF. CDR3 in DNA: TGCGCCAGCAGCCAACGGACAGGGGGGTTCGACGAGCAGTACTTC.

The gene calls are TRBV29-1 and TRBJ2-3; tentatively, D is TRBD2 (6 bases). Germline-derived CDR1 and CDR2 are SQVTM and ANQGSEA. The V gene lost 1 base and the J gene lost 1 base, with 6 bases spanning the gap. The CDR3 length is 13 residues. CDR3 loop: CSVEGGGTDTQYF. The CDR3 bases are TGCAGCGTTGAAGGGGGGGGCACAGATACGCAGTATTTT.

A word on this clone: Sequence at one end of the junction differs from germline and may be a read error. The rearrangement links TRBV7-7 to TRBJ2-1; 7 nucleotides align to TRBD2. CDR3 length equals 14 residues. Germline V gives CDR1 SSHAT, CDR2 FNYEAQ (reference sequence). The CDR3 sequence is CASSPVTRGNEQFF. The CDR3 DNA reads TGTGCTAGCAGCCCTGTGACGCGGGGGAATGAGCAGTTCTTC.

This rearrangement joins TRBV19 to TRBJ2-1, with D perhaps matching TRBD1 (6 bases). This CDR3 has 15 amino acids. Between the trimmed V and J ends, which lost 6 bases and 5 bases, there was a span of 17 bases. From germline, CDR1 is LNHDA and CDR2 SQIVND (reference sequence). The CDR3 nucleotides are TGTGCCAGTAGCAGGATGGGGGCCTTCAACAATGAGCAGTTCTTC. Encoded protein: CASSRMGAFNNEQFF.

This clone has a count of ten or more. For the CDR3, the DNA is TGTGCCAGCAGTCGCGACAGGGCCACTGAAGCTTTCTTT. It specifies CASSRDRATEAFF. The V and J genes are TRBV27 and TRBJ1-1; 7 bases are shared with TRBD1. CDR1 MNHEY and CDR2 SMNVEV come from the germline V gene (reference sequence). V shed 5 bases, J shed 4 bases, and the junction held 4 bases outside the gene matches. This CDR3 has 13 residues.

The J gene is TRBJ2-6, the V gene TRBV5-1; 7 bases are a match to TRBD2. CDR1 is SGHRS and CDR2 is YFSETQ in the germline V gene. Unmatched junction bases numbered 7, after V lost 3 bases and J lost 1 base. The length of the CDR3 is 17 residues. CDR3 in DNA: TGCGCCAGCAGCTGGACTAGTCAGATGTCTGGGGCCAACGTCCTGACTTTC. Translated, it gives CASSWTSQMSGANVLTF.

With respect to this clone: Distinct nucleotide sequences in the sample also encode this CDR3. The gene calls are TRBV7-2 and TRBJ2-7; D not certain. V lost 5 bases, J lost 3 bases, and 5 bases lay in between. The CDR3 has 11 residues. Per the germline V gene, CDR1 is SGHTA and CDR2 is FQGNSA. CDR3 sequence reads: CASSPSYEQYF. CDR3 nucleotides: TGTGCCAGCAGCCCGAGCTACGAGCAGTACTTC. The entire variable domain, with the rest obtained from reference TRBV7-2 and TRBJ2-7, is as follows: GAGVSQSPSNKVTEKGKDVELRCDPISGHTALYWYRQSLGQGLEFLIYFQGNSAPDKSGLPSDRFSAERTGGSVSTLTIQRTQQEDSAVYLCASSPSYEQYFGPGTRLTVT.

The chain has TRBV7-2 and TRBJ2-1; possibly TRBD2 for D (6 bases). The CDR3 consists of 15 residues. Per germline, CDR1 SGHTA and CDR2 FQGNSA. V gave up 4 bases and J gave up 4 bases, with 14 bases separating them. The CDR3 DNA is TGTGCCAGCAGCTCCTTATGGGGGACTTACAATGAGCAGTTCTTC. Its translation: CASSSLWGTYNEQFF.

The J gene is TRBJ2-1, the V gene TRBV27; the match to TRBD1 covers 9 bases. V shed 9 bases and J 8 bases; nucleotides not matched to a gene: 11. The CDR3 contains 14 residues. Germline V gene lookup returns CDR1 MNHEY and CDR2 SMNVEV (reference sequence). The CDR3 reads CASKTGGGIDEQFF. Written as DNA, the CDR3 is TGTGCCAGTAAGACAGGGGGAGGTATCGATGAGCAGTTCTTC.

Written as DNA, the CDR3 is TGTGCCAGCAGCCCTAGGACTAGCGCAAACCACCAAGAGACCCAGTACTTC. The encoded protein is CASSPRTSANHQETQYF. The chain joins TRBV7-3 to TRBJ2-5; 9 bases are shared with TRBD2. This CDR3 contains 17 residues. The germline CDR1 and CDR2 sequences are SGHTA and FQGTGA. Trimming removed 5 bases from V and 0 bases from J; junction bases left unmatched: 10.

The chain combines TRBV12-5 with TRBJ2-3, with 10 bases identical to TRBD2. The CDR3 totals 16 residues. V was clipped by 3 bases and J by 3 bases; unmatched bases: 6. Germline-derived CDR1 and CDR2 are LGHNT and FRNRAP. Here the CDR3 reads CASGFPGTSVTDTQYF. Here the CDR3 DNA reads TGTGCTAGTGGTTTCCCCGGGACTAGCGTAACAGATACGCAGTATTTT.

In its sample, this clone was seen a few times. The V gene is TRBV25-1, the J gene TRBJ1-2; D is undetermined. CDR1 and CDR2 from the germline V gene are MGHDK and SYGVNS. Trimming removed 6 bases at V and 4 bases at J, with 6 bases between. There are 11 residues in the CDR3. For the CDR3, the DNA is TGTGCCAGCAGCCGGGGCTATGGCTACACCTTC. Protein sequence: CASSRGYGYTF.

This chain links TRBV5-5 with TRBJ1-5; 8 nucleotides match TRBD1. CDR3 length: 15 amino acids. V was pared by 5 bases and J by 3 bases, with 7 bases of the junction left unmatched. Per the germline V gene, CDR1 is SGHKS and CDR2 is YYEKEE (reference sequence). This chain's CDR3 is CASRRGQGLNQPQHF. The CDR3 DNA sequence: TGTGCCAGCAGGCGTGGACAGGGCCTCAATCAGCCCCAGCATTTT.

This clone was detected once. The CDR3 spells CASSLSGGAIPYEQYF. CDR3 in DNA: TGTGCCAGCAGCTTATCAGGGGGCGCGATCCCCTACGAGCAGTACTTC. The chain recombines TRBV7-3 with TRBJ2-7; 8 bases are a match to TRBD1. Germline CDR1 is SGHTA and CDR2 is FQGTGA. V lost 2 bases, J lost 2 bases, and 8 bases stayed unmatched. CDR3 length equals 16 residues.

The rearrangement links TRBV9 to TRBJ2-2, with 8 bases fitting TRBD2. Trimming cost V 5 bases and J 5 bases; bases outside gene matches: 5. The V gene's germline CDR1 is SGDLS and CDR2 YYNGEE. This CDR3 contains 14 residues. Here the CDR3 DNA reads TGTGCCAGCAGTTTAAGCGGGAGTACCGGGGAGCTGTTTTTT. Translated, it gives CASSLSGSTGELFF. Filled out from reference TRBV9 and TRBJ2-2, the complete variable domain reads DSGVTQTPKHLITATGQRVTLRCSPRSGDLSVYWYQQSLDQGLQFLIQYYNGEERAKGNILERFSAQQFPDLHSELNLSSLELGDSALYFCASSLSGSTGELFFGEGSRLTVL.

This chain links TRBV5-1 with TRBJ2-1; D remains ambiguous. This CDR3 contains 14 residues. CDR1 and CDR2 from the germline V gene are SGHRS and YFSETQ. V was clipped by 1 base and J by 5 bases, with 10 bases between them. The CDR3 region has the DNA TGCGCCAGCAGCTTGAATTTAGAAAACAATGAGCAGTTCTTC. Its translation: CASSLNLENNEQFF.

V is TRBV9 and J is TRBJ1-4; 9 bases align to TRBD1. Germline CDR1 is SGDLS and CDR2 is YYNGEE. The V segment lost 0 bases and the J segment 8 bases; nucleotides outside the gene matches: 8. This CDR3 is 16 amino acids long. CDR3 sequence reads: CASSVVAGQGREKLFF. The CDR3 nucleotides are TGTGCCAGCAGCGTAGTAGCGGGACAGGGAAGAGAAAAACTGTTTTTT.

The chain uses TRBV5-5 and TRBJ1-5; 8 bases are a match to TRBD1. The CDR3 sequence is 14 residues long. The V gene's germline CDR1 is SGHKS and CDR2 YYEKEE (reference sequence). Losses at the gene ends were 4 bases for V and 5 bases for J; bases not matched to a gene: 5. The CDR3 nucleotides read TGTGCCAGCAGCACCGGACAGGGCTATCAGCCCCAGCATTTT. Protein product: CASSTGQGYQPQHF.